These 13 T cell receptor beta chains share one sample of origin, sequenced in a study of T cells in narcolepsy. The table came from immunoSEQ multiplex PCR; TCRdb's copy has only in-frame clones and leaves some out. The data show fewer than 40,000 clones, more than 80% seen once. The sequencing sample was made of CD45RA- memory CD4+ T cells from PBMCs. The receptors derive from a human donor with narcolepsy.

This clone has only a few counts. The chain carries TRBV6-1 and TRBJ1-2; no clear D gene. The V gene lost 1 base and the J gene lost 0 bases, with 9 bases spanning the gap. This CDR3 region has 15 residues. Germline CDR1 is MNHNS and CDR2 is SASEGT. CDR3 sequence reads: CASSEVRQANYGYTF. CDR3 coding DNA: TGTGCCAGCAGTGAAGTCCGGCAGGCTAACTATGGCTACACCTTC.

V gene TRBV7-2 combines with J gene TRBJ1-5, with D unclear. Trimming shortened V by 1 base and J by 1 base, and 5 bases separated the two germline ends. CDR3 length: 14 amino acids. Germline V lookup: CDR1 SGHTA, CDR2 FQGNSA. The CDR3 loop reads CASSLVGSNQPQHF. In nucleotides, the CDR3 is TGTGCCAGCAGCTTAGTAGGCAGCAATCAGCCCCAGCATTTT.

The CDR3: CASSRGEDRADTQYF. The CDR3 region has the DNA TGTGCCAGCAGCCGAGGGGAGGACAGGGCGGATACGCAGTATTTT. The chain couples TRBV5-4 to TRBJ2-3, with 8 bases lining up with TRBD1. Losses at the gene ends were 4 bases for V and 6 bases for J; bases not matched to a gene: 10. The length of the CDR3 is 15 residues. The germline gives CDR1 SGHNT, CDR2 YYREEE (reference sequence).

Only one count was recorded for this clone. CDR3: CASSRGPRGAAGELFF. CDR3 sequence (DNA): TGTGCCAGCAGCCGCGGACCCAGGGGGGCGGCCGGGGAGCTGTTTTTT. The chain uses TRBV7-8 and TRBJ2-2; maybe TRBD1 (7 bases). Germline CDR1 is SGHVS and CDR2 is FQNEAQ. The CDR3 covers 16 residues. V was cut by 5 bases and J by 6 bases, with 19 bases left in between. Combining the CDR3 with reference TRBV7-8 and TRBJ2-2 gives the whole variable domain GAGVSQSPRYKVAKRGQDVALRCDPISGHVSLFWYQQALGQGPEFLTYFQNEAQLDKSGLPSDRFFAERPEGSVSTLKIQRTQQEDSAVYLCASSRGPRGAAGELFFGEGSRLTVL.

The chain has TRBV29-1 and TRBJ2-7; 9 bases fit TRBD1. Germline CDR1 is SQVTM and CDR2 is ANQGSEA. The length of the CDR3 is 14 residues. J was trimmed by 2 bases and V by 5 bases; bases with no gene match: 7. The CDR3 coding sequence is TGCAGCGTTACTGTCGGGACAGGGACCTACGAGCAGTACGTC. Its translation: CSVTVGTGTYEQYV.

This rearrangement joins TRBV11-2 to TRBJ1-1; TRBD1 matches 7 bases. V trimming: 3 bases; J trimming: 1 base; junction bases outside the gene matches: 8. Germline V gene sequence: CDR1 SGHAT, CDR2 FQNNGV. The CDR3 consists of 16 residues. The CDR3 region is CASSLEWGQTNTEAFF. As DNA, the CDR3 is TGTGCCAGCAGCTTGGAATGGGGACAGACGAACACTGAAGCTTTCTTT.

The chain uses TRBV7-2 and TRBJ2-3, with no clear D. The CDR3 spans 13 residues. V was cut by 5 bases and J by 7 bases, with 13 bases left in between. CDR1 and CDR2 from the germline V gene are SGHTA and FQGNSA. CDR3 residues: CASSANQRNTQYF. The CDR3 DNA reads TGTGCCAGCAGCGCTAACCAGAGGAATACGCAGTATTTT. The full variable domain, in which reference TRBV7-2 and TRBJ2-3 provide the parts outside the CDR3, is GAGVSQSPSNKVTEKGKDVELRCDPISGHTALYWYRQSLGQGLEFLIYFQGNSAPDKSGLPSDRFSAERTGGSVSTLTIQRTQQEDSAVYLCASSANQRNTQYFGPGTRLTVL.

The chain combines TRBV5-1 with TRBJ1-2; a possible D gene is TRBD1 (5 bases). This CDR3 spans 13 amino acids. Between the trimmed V and J ends, which lost 3 bases and 4 bases, there was a span of 10 bases. Looked up from germline, CDR1 is SGHRS and CDR2 is YFSETQ. The CDR3 coding sequence is TGCGCCAGCAGCTCCGCAGGGAGCTATGGCTACACCTTC. Its protein product is CASSSAGSYGYTF.

The J gene is TRBJ1-1, the V gene TRBV18; D uncertain. The germline V gene has CDR1 KGHSH and CDR2 LQKENI. This CDR3 is 17 amino acids long. Trimming took 3 bases from V and 0 from J, leaving 17 bases between them. The CDR3 region is CASSPSQQFSMNTEAFF. In DNA, the CDR3 is TGTGCCAGCTCACCCTCTCAACAGTTTTCCATGAACACTGAAGCTTTCTTT.

The chain uses TRBV7-9 and TRBJ2-7, with TRBD2 as a possible D gene (7 bases). The CDR3 has 14 amino acids. Trimming shortened V by 4 bases and J by 5 bases, and 15 bases separated the two germline ends. Germline V CDR1 and CDR2: SEHNR, FQNEAQ (reference sequence). The CDR3 sequence: CASSWSGGGNEQYF. The CDR3 region has the DNA TGTGCCAGCAGCTGGTCGGGGGGCGGTAACGAGCAGTACTTC.

The chain couples TRBV2 to TRBJ1-6; D unclear. The germline V and J ends were trimmed by 7 bases and 10 bases, with 14 bases remaining between them. This CDR3 is built from 13 residues. The germline gives CDR1 SNHLY, CDR2 FYNNEI. The DNA for the CDR3 is TGTGCCAGCATCCTGAGGGCATCATCACCCCTCCACTTT. Its translation: CASILRASSPLHF.

The genes are TRBV5-4 and TRBJ1-4; D possibly corresponds to TRBD1 (6 bases). The germline V gene has CDR1 SGHNT and CDR2 YYREEE (reference sequence). The CDR3 covers 14 residues. V lost 4 bases to trimming and J lost 12 bases, with 19 bases between them. CDR3 in amino acids: CASSLGGTIDELFF. The CDR3 DNA reads as TGTGCCAGCAGCCTAGGGGGTACAATCGACGAACTGTTTTTT.

The chain links TRBV20-1 to TRBJ1-2; 10 bases agree with TRBD1. V dropped 6 bases and J dropped 7; count of bases not matched to a gene: 2. This CDR3 has 11 residues. CDR1 is DFQATT, CDR2 SNEGSKA, per germline (reference sequence). CDR3 sequence: CSADRGLGYTF. The CDR3 DNA is TGCAGTGCCGACAGGGGGCTTGGCTACACCTTC.